This entry is about one T cell receptor (beta chain). The CDR3 consists of 19 residues. Trimming removed 2 bases from V and 5 bases from J; junction bases left unmatched: 12. Germline-derived CDR1 and CDR2 are MNHEY and SVGAGI. This sample was taken from a study of T cells after yellow fever vaccination. TCRdb passed the 5' RACE reads through MiXCR, listing each CDR3 protein once. The repertoire has 450,000 to 550,000 distinct CDR3 sequences, 19% of them found once; the top ten carry more than 13%. The material sequenced was PBMCs, taken 15 days after the yellow fever booster vaccination. This clonotype originated in a man in his thirties or forties who received the YFV17D yellow fever vaccine. The V and J genes are TRBV6-5 and TRBJ2-5; 15 positions match TRBD2. As DNA, the CDR3 is TGTGCCAGCAGTTACACGACCCCCGGACTAGCGGGAGGGCGGGAGACCCAGTACTTC. It yields the protein CASSYTTPGLAGGRETQYF.